This TCR beta chain derives from a study of identical twins. A single record per CDR3 protein comes from TCRdb applying MiXCR to the 5' RACE reads. This sample yields roughly 470,000 distinct CDR3 sequences, of which 13% to 15% are seen a single time; 0.98% belongs to the top ten. This clonotype was seen a handful of times. CDR1 is SGHRS and CDR2 is YFSETQ in the germline V gene. This CDR3 has 13 amino acids. The V and J ends lost 6 bases and 2 bases respectively, with 11 bases between them. These data were also reused for a study on yellow fever vaccine responses in identical twins.

The gene calls are TRBV5-1 and TRBJ1-1, with D perhaps matching TRBD1 (6 bases). The receptor comes from a woman younger than 35 in good health. The material sequenced was CD4+ T cells sorted from blood. Here the CDR3 DNA reads TGCGCCAGCACCCAACAGGGAAACACTGAAGCTTTCTTT. It codes for CASTQQGNTEAFF.